The clone carrying this T cell receptor (beta chain) was recorded many times. This sample is drawn from a study of CD8 T cells in ankylosing spondylitis. V lost 7 bases and J 1 base, leaving 16 bases between the germline ends. The CDR3 is 15 amino acids. TCRdb re-called the 5' RACE reads through MiXCR, storing one row per CDR3 protein. The sample yields 200,000 to 300,000 distinct CDR3 sequences, roughly a tenth seen once. This sequence joins TRBV12-3 or TRBV12-4 and TRBJ1-2; TRBD1 is a possible D gene (6 bases). Sequences were obtained from blood, either unsorted or a sorted T cell fraction (not recorded which). The sequence came from a male donor with ankylosing spondylitis or in good health (not recorded which). The CDR3 DNA follows: TGTGCCAGCACCCTGGGGGCCCGCGGTAACTATGGCTACACCTTC. Protein sequence: CASTLGARGNYGYTF.